This T cell receptor (beta chain) was identified during a study of blood T cell repertoires in COVID-19. With 0 bases removed from V and 9 bases from J, the gap between germline ends came to 9 bases. Germline V gene sequence: CDR1 WSHSY, CDR2 SAAADI. This CDR3 comprises 13 residues. Per the study methods: Cell counts per sample came from amplifying reference gene primers. TCRdb's table, derived via immunoSEQ multiplex PCR, lists solely in-frame clones and lacks some. V and J calls and clone size are as listed in that table; D and trimming were resolved from the DNA. The sample gives about 78,000 clones, more than 70% of which show up once; around 2.7% is in the top ten.

The sequencing input was peripheral blood. This TCR derives from a man aged 70 or older with active or convalescent COVID-19. V usage is TRBV10-2 and J usage is TRBJ1-3; D not resolved. CDR3 nucleotide sequence: TGCGCCAGCAGTGAGTCCGGAGGTATCACCATATATTTT. Protein sequence: CASSESGGITIYF.